The present T cell receptor beta chain was sequenced within a study of early T cells in non-severe SARS-CoV-2 infection. Overall study results and limits: Comparison of clonotypes with VDJdb favored anti-spike CD8 responses while missing private and CD4 specificities.

Germline CDR1 is LGHDT and CDR2 is YNNKEL (reference sequence). CDR3 length: 14 amino acids. V was clipped by 5 bases and J by 4 bases; unmatched bases: 4. Turning to this clonotype: The target antigen is unknown.

Individual cDNA molecules carried attached unique molecular identifiers. TCRdb recomputed calls from the 5' RACE reads with MiXCR, one row per CDR3 protein. The sample lists fewer than 100,000 distinct CDR3 sequences, approximately 12% occurring once. The clonotype originates from an adult who was a healthcare worker with PCR-confirmed SARS-CoV-2 infection or an uninfected control (not recorded which). The sample consisted of whole blood. This chain joins TRBV3-1 and TRBJ1-2, with 10 bases fitting TRBD1. The CDR3 sequence: CASSYGQGGYGYTF. The CDR3 DNA reads TGTGCCAGCAGCTACGGACAGGGGGGCTATGGCTACACCTTC. Full variable domain (missing parts from reference TRBV3-1 and TRBJ1-2): DTAVSQTPKYLVTQMGNDKSIKCEQNLGHDTMYWYKQDSKKFLKIMFSYNNKELIINETVPNRFSPKSPDKAHLNLHINSLELGDSAVYFCASSYGQGGYGYTFGSGTRLTVV.